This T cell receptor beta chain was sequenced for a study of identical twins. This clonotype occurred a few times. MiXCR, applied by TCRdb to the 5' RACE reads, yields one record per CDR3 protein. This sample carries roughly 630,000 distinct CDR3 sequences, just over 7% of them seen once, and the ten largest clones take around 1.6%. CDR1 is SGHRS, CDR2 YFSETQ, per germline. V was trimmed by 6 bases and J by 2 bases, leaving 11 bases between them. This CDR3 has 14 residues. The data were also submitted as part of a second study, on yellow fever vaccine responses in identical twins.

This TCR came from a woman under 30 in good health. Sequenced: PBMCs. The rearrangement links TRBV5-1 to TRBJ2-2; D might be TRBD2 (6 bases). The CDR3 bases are TGCGCCAGCACCCCACTAGCAAACACCGGGGAGCTGTTTTTT. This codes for CASTPLANTGELFF.